One and the same sample provided the 17 T cell receptor beta chains below, sequenced in a study of technical replicates of blood from a handful of donors. Measured with immunoSEQ multiplex PCR; TCRdb has only the in-frame clones, and not every one. Of about 58,000 clones in the sample, roughly 91% were seen once. The sequencing input was PBMCs. The source is a human donor in good health. Some clones in this sample may be carry-over from other donors' samples.

V gene TRBV19 combines with J gene TRBJ2-5, with D maybe TRBD1 (6 bases). The germline V gene encodes CDR1 LNHDA and CDR2 SQIVND (reference sequence). V was cut by 3 bases and J by 2 bases, with 7 bases left in between. This CDR3 is 13 amino acids long. CDR3 amino acids: CASSMRGQETQYF. CDR3 bases: TGTGCCAGTAGTATGAGGGGGCAAGAGACCCAGTACTTC.

This sequence joins TRBV5-1 and TRBJ2-2; weak D call: TRBD2 (6 bases). The CDR3 extends over 15 amino acids. Per the germline V gene, CDR1 is SGHRS and CDR2 is YFSETQ. Between the trimmed V and J ends, which lost 1 base and 4 bases, there was a span of 11 bases. The CDR3: CASSLFRGTTGELFF. CDR3 in DNA: TGCGCCAGCAGCTTGTTTCGGGGGACCACCGGGGAGCTGTTTTTT.

This clone has a single count. The rearrangement uses TRBV7-3 and TRBJ2-2, with a possible D match to TRBD1 (6 bases). The CDR3 sequence is 13 residues long. The V gene's germline CDR1 is SGHTA and CDR2 FQGTGA. V dropped 5 bases and J dropped 6 bases, with 10 bases sitting between them. The CDR3 coding sequence is TGTGCCAGCAGCCCAAGGGGGTCCGGGGAGCTGTTTTTT. Amino acid sequence: CASSPRGSGELFF.

J is TRBJ2-3 and V is TRBV7-2; maybe TRBD2 (6 bases). The V gene's germline CDR1 is SGHTA and CDR2 FQGNSA. The CDR3 has 15 amino acids. Trimming left V 2 bases short and J 0 bases short, with 9 bases between. The CDR3, as DNA: TGTGCCAGCAGCTTAAGGGCGGGGAGCACAGATACGCAGTATTTT. Translation: CASSLRAGSTDTQYF.

The chain has TRBV7-2 and TRBJ1-6; 7 positions match TRBD1. With V trimmed by 10 bases and J by 7 bases, 10 bases remained unmatched. This CDR3 region has 14 residues. Germline loops: CDR1 SGHTA, CDR2 FQGNSA. The CDR3 bases are TGTGCCACAGCCCGGGACAGATACAATTCACCCCTCCACTTT. Amino acid sequence: CATARDRYNSPLHF. The full variable domain, rest sourced from reference TRBV7-2 and TRBJ1-6, is GAGVSQSPSNKVTEKGKDVELRCDPISGHTALYWYRQSLGQGLEFLIYFQGNSAPDKSGLPSDRFSAERTGGSVSTLTIQRTQQEDSAVYLCATARDRYNSPLHFGNGTRLTVT.

The rearrangement links TRBV7-8 to TRBJ2-3; weak D call: TRBD1 (6 bases). CDR3 size: 13 residues. Deletions cut 3 bases from V and 3 bases from J, with 7 bases between. The germline CDR1 and CDR2 sequences are SGHVS and FQNEAQ. This CDR3 is CASSLTGTDTQYF. CDR3 in DNA: TGTGCCAGCAGCTTGACAGGAACAGATACGCAGTATTTT.

This chain joins TRBV9 and TRBJ1-2; D is perhaps TRBD1 (6 bases). The ends were cut back, 2 bases at V and 7 bases at J, with 18 bases in the middle. The length of the CDR3 is 15 residues. Germline V gene data show CDR1 as SGDLS and CDR2 as YYNGEE. In DNA, the CDR3 is TGTGCCAGCAGCGTGGGGAAGGGGGGGGCGATTGGCTACACCTTC. It encodes CASSVGKGGAIGYTF.

The chain couples TRBV11-2 to TRBJ2-7; weak D call: TRBD2 (7 bases). This CDR3 has 15 residues. V shed 5 bases and J shed 0 bases, with 14 bases lying between them. From germline, CDR1 is SGHAT and CDR2 FQNNGV. The CDR3 loop is CASSLGGDYSYEQYF. The CDR3 DNA follows: TGTGCCAGCAGCCTAGGGGGGGACTACTCCTACGAGCAGTACTTC.

V usage is TRBV11-2 and J usage is TRBJ2-2; 8 bases fit TRBD1. The germline V gene encodes CDR1 SGHAT and CDR2 FQNNGV. CDR3 length equals 16 residues. After removal of 4 bases from V and 5 bases from J, the junction contained 9 bases not matched to a gene. The CDR3 coding sequence is TGTGCCAGCAGCTCTATCGACAGGGGACGGACCGGGGAGCTGTTTTTT. Amino acid sequence: CASSSIDRGRTGELFF.

V and J are TRBV4-1 and TRBJ2-2; D not certain. This CDR3 region has 15 residues. The germline V gene has CDR1 MGHRA and CDR2 YSYEKL. Deletions cut 0 bases from V and 2 bases from J, with 7 bases between. CDR3 region: CASSQDGSNTGELFF. CDR3 sequence (DNA): TGCGCCAGCAGCCAAGACGGGTCCAACACCGGGGAGCTGTTTTTT.

As DNA, the CDR3 is TGTGCCAGCAGCCCCCAGGGACAGGGGAATGAAAAACTGTTTTTT. The encoded protein is CASSPQGQGNEKLFF. V usage is TRBV4-2 and J usage is TRBJ1-4, with 10 positions matching TRBD1. V trimming: 4 bases; J trimming: 5 bases; junction bases outside the gene matches: 4. Germline loops: CDR1 LGHNA, CDR2 YNFKEQ. The CDR3 extends over 15 amino acids.

Only one count was recorded for this clone. V usage is TRBV19 and J usage is TRBJ1-5; possible D gene TRBD1, 6 bases. This CDR3 has 15 amino acids. V was pared by 5 bases and J by 2 bases, with 13 bases between. The V gene's germline CDR1 is LNHDA and CDR2 SQIVND (reference sequence). The CDR3 DNA is TGTGCCAGTAGTTCCGGGACAATGGGCAATCAGCCCCAGCATTTT. Its protein is CASSSGTMGNQPQHF.

This clone showed up just once. This CDR3 reads CASSVVGALGADTQYF. The CDR3 DNA sequence: TGCGCCAGCAGCGTGGTAGGGGCCCTGGGCGCAGATACGCAGTATTTT. V gene TRBV5-1 combines with J gene TRBJ2-3, with D perhaps TRBD1 (5 bases). Germline V gene data show CDR1 as SGHRS and CDR2 as YFSETQ. V gave up 4 bases and J gave up 4 bases, with 19 bases separating them. This CDR3 has 16 residues. Full variable domain (rest looked up from reference TRBV5-1 and TRBJ2-3): KAGVTQTPRYLIKTRGQQVTLSCSPISGHRSVSWYQQTPGQGLQFLFEYFSETQRNKGNFPGRFSGRQFSNSRSEMNVSTLELGDSALYLCASSVVGALGADTQYFGPGTRLTVL.

The chain couples TRBV6-5 to TRBJ1-4, with D hard to call. The CDR3 has 15 residues. CDR1 is MNHEY and CDR2 is SVGAGI in the germline V gene. Trimming removed 0 bases at V and 5 bases at J, with 10 bases between. The CDR3: CASSYSFRPNEKLFF. The CDR3 coding sequence is TGTGCCAGCAGTTACTCCTTCAGGCCAAATGAAAAACTGTTTTTT.

This clone was recorded only once. The chain links TRBV2 to TRBJ1-2; 12 bases fit TRBD1. Germline V lookup: CDR1 SNHLY, CDR2 FYNNEI. V shed 3 bases, J shed 5 bases, and the junction held 10 bases outside the gene matches. CDR3 length: 17 residues. The CDR3 DNA follows: TGTGCCAGCAGTGACCCGGGACAGGGGGCTCGCTCTTATGGCTACACCTTC. Translation gives CASSDPGQGARSYGYTF.

This clone was picked up one time. V and J are TRBV19 and TRBJ2-3; 12 nucleotides align to TRBD1. The CDR3 spans 15 residues. The ends lost 6 bases at V and 5 bases at J; junction bases unmatched: 6. Per the germline V gene, CDR1 is LNHDA and CDR2 is SQIVND (reference sequence). CDR3 in DNA: TGTGCCAGTAGCCGGGACAGGGGGCGTGGAGATACGCAGTATTTT. Its protein product is CASSRDRGRGDTQYF.

In DNA, the CDR3 is TGCGCCAGCAGCCAAGAGCCCAGGGTAGGTGGCTACACCTTC. Protein: CASSQEPRVGGYTF. V usage is TRBV4-3 and J usage is TRBJ1-2; D might be TRBD1 (5 bases). Trimming took off 0 bases at V and 7 bases at J, with 12 bases between the two ends. CDR1 is LGHNA, CDR2 YSLEER, per germline. CDR3 size: 14 residues.